This entry describes one T cell receptor (beta chain). The junction shows a germline mismatch at one end, possibly a read error. Germline V lookup: CDR1 SEHNR, CDR2 FQNEAQ (reference sequence). CDR3 length: 16 amino acids. PCR used 60 Vbeta primers and 13 Jbeta primers. Assay: immunoSEQ multiplex PCR; the TCRdb copy retains only in-frame clones and omits some. The data show 130,000 to 150,000 clones, almost 80% seen once. The sample belongs to a study of cytomegalovirus exposure and HLA in healthy donors. The receptor was derived from a man younger than 35 in good health and CMV-seronegative. Sequencing was carried out using PBMCs. V gene TRBV7-9 combines with J gene TRBJ2-7, with 9 bases aligning to TRBD2. DNA of the CDR3: TGTTCCAGCAGCCCCAGGGGCGGGGGGGCGGTCTACGAGCAGTACTTC. It translates to CSSSPRGGGAVYEQYF.